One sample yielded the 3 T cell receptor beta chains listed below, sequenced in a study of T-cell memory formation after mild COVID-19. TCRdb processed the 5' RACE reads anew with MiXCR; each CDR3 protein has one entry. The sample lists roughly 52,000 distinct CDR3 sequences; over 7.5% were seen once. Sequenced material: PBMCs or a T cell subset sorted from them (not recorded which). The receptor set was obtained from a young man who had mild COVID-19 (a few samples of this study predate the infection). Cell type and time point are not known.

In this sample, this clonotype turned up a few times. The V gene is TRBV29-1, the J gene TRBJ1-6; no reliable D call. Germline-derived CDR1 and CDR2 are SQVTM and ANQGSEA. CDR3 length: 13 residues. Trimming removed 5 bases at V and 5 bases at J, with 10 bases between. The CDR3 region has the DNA TGCAGCGTTCGATGGGCTGATAATTCACCCCTCCACTTT. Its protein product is CSVRWADNSPLHF.

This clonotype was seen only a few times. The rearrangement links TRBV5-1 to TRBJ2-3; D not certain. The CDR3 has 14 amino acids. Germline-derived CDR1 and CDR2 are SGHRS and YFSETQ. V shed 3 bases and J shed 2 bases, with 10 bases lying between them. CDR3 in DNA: TGCGCCAGCAGCTCGACCGATCACACAGATACGCAGTATTTT. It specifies CASSSTDHTDTQYF.

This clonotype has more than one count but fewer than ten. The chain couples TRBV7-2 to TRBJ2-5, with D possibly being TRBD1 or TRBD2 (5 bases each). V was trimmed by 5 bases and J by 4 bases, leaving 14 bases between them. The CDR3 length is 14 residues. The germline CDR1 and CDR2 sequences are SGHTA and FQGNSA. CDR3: CASSKARAGETQYF. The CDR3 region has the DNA TGTGCCAGCAGCAAAGCCAGGGCGGGAGAGACCCAGTACTTC.